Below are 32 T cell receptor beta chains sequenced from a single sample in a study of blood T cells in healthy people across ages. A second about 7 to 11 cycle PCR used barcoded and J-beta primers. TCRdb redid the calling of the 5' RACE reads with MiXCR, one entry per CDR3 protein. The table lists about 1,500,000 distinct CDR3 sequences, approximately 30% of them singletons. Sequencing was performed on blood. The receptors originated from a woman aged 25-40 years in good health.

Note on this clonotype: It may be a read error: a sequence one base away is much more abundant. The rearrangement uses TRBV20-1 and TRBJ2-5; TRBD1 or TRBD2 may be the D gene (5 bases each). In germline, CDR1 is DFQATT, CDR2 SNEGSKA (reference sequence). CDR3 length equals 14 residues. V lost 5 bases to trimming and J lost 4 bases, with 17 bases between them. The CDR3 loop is CSAPGAPSRETQYF. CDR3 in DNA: TGCAGTGCTCCCGGGGCGCCCTCCCGAGAGACCCAGTACTTC.

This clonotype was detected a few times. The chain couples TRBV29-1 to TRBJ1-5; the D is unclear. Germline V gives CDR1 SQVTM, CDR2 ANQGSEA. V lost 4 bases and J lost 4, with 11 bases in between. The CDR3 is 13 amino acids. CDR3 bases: TGCAGCGTTGGCTGGGGATCGAATCAGCCCCAGCATTTT. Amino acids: CSVGWGSNQPQHF.

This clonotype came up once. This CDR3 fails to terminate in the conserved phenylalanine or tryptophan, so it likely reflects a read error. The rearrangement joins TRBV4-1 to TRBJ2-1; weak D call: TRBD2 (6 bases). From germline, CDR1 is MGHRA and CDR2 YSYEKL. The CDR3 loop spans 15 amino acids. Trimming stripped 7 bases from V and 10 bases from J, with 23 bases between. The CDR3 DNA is TGCGCCAGCAACCCGGAGACTAGTGGTTCCTACGAGCAGTTCTGC. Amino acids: CASNPETSGSYEQFC.

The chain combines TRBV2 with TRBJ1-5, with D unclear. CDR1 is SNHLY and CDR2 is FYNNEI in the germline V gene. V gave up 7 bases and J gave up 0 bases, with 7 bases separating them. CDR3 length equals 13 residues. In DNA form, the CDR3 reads TGTGCCAGCAACGGGTATAGCAATCAGCCCCAGCATTTT. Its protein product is CASNGYSNQPQHF.

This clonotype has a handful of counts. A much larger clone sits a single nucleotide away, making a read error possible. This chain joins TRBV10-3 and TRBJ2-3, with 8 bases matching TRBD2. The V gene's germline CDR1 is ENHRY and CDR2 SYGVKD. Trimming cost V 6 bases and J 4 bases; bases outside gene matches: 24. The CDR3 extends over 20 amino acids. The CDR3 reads CAIRPVGTGGPVRRSDTQYF. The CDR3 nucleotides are TGTGCCATCAGGCCTGTCGGGACGGGAGGGCCAGTCCGCCGCTCAGATACGCAGTATTTT.

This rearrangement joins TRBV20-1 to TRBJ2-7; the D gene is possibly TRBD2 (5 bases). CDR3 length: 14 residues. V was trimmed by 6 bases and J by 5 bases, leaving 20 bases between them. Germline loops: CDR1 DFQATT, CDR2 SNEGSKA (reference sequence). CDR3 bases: TGCAGTGCAAACCCAGCCGGACTCCCCGACGAGCAGTACTTC. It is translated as CSANPAGLPDEQYF.

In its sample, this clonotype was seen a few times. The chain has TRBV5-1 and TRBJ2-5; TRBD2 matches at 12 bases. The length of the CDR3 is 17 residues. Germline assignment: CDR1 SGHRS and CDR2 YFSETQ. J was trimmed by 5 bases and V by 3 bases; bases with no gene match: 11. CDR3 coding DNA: TGCGCCAGCAGCTCCGGGGAACTAGCGGGGGGTTTTGAGACCCAGTACTTC. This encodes CASSSGELAGGFETQYF.

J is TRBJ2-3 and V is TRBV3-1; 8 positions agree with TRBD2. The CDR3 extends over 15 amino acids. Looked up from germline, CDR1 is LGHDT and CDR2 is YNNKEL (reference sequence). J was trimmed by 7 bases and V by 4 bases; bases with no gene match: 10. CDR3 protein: CASSPGGGIIYTQYF. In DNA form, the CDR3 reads TGTGCCAGCAGCCCTGGCGGGGGGATCATATATACGCAGTATTTT.

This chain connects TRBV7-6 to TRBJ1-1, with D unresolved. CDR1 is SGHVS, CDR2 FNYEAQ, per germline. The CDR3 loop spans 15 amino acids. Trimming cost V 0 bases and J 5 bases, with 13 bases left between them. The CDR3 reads CASSLAPLTGTEAFF. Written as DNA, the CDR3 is TGTGCCAGCAGCTTAGCCCCCCTCACTGGGACTGAAGCTTTCTTT.

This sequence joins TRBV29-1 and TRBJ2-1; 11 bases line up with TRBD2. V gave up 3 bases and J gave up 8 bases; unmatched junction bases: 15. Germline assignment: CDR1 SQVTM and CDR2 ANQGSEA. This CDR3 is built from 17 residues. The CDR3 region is CSVDNSGGAQVIHEQFF. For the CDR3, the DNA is TGCAGCGTTGATAATAGCGGGGGGGCACAAGTTATCCATGAGCAGTTCTTC.

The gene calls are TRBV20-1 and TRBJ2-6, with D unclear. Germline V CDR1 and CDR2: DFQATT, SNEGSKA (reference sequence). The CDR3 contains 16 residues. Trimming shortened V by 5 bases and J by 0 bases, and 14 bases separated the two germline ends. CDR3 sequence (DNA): TGCAGTGCTCCAAAAATCCACGGCTCTGGGGCCAACGTCCTGACTTTC. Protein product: CSAPKIHGSGANVLTF.

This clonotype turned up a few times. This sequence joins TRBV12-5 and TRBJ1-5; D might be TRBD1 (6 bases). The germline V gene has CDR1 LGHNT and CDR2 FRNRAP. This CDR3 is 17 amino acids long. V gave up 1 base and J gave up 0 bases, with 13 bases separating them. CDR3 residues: CASGLGDTGHSNQPQHF. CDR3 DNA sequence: TGTGCTAGTGGTTTGGGGGACACCGGCCATAGCAATCAGCCCCAGCATTTT. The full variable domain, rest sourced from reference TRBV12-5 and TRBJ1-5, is DARVTQTPRHKVTEMGQEVTMRCQPILGHNTVFWYRQTMMQGLELLAYFRNRAPLDDSGMPKDRFSAEMPDATLATLKIQPSEPRDSAVYFCASGLGDTGHSNQPQHFGDGTRLSIL.

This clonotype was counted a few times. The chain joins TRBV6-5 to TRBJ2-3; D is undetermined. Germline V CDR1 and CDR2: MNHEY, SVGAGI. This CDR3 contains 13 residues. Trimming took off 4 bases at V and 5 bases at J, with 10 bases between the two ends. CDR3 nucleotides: TGTGCCAGCAGTTCGTCCTGGGGAGATACGCAGTATTTT. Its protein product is CASSSSWGDTQYF.

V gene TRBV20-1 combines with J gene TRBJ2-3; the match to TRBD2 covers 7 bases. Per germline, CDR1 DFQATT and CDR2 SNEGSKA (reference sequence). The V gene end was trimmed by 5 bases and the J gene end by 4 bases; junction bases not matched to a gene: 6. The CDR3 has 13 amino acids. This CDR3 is CSAPTSVPDTQYF. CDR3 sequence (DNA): TGCAGTGCTCCTACTAGCGTGCCAGATACGCAGTATTTT.

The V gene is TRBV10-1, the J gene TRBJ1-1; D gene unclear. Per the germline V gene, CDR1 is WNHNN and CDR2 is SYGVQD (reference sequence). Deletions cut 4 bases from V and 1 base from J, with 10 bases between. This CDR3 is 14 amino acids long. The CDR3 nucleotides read TGCGCCAGCAGTGCCTTCGGAAAGAACACTGAAGCTTTCTTT. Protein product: CASSAFGKNTEAFF.

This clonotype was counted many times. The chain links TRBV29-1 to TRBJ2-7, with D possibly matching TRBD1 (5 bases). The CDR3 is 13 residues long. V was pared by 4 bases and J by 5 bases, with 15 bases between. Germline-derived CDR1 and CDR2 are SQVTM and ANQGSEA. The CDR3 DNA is TGCAGCGTTGGTGGGCAAGGGGCTAACGAGCAGTACTTC. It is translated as CSVGGQGANEQYF.

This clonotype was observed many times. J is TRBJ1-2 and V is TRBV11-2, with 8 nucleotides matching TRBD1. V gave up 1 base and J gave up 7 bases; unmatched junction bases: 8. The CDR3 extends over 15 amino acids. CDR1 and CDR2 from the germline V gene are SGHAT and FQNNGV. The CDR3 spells CASSLALDRVGGYTF. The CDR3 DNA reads TGTGCCAGCAGCTTAGCCTTGGACAGGGTCGGTGGCTACACCTTC.

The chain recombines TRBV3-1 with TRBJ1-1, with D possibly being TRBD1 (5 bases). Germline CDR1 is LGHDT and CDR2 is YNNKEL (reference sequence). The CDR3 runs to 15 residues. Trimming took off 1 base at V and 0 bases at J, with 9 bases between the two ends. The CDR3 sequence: CASSQGGQVNTEAFF. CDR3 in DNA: TGTGCCAGCAGCCAAGGAGGACAAGTGAACACTGAAGCTTTCTTT.

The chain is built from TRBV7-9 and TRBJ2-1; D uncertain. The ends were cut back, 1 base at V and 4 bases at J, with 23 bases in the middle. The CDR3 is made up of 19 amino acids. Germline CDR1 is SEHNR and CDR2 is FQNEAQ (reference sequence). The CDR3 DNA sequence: TGTGCCAGCAGCTTAGGATCCCAGGTTCGGACCCCAGCTTACAATGAGCAGTTCTTC. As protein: CASSLGSQVRTPAYNEQFF.

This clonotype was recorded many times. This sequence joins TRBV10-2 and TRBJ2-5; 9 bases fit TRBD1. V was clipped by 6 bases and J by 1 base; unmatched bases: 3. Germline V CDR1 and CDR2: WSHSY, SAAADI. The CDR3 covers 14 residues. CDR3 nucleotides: TGCGCCAGCAGAGGACAGGGGCGCCAAGAGACCCAGTACTTC. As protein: CASRGQGRQETQYF.

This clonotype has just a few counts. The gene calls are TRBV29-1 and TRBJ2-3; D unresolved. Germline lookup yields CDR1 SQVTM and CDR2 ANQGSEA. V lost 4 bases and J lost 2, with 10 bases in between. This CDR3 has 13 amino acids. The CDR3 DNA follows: TGCAGCGTTGTTCGACTCAACACAGATACGCAGTATTTT. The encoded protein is CSVVRLNTDTQYF.

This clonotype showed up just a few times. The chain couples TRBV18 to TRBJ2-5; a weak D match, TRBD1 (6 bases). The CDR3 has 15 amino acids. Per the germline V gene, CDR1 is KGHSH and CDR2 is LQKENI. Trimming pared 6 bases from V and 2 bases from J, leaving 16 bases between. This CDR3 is CASSLHGQSQETQYF. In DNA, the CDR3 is TGTGCCAGCTCTCTACACGGACAGTCGCAAGAGACCCAGTACTTC.

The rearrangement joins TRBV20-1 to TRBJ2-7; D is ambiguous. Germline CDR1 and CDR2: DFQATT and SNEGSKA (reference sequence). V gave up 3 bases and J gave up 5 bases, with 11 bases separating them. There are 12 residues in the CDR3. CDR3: CSASGAFDEQYF. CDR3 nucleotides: TGCAGTGCTAGCGGAGCGTTCGACGAGCAGTACTTC.

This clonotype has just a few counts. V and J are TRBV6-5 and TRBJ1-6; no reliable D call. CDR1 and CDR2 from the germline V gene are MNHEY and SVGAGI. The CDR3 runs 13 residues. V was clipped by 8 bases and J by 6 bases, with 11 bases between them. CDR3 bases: TGTGCCAGCGCGGGGAGGGCTAATTCACCCCTCCACTTT. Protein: CASAGRANSPLHF.

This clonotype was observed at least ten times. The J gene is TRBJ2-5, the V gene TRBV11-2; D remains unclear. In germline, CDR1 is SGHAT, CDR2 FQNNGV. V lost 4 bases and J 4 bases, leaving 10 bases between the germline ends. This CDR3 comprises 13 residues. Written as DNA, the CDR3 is TGTGCCAGCAGCTCGAGAGCCGCAGAGACCCAGTACTTC. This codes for CASSSRAAETQYF.

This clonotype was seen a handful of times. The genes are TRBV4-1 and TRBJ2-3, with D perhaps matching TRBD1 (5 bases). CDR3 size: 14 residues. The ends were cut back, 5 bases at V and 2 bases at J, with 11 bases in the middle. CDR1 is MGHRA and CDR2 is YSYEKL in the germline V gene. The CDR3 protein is CASSSDSPTDTQYF. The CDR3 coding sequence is TGCGCCAGCAGCTCTGACAGCCCCACAGATACGCAGTATTTT.

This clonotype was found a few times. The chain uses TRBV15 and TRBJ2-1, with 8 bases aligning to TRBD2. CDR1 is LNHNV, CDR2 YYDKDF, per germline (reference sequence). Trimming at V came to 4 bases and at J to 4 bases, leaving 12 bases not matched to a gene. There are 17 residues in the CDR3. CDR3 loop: CATSIPQGAGVYNEQFF. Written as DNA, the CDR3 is TGTGCCACCAGCATACCCCAGGGAGCGGGGGTATACAATGAGCAGTTCTTC. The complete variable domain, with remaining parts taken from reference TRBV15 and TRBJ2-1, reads DAMVIQNPRYQVTQFGKPVTLSCSQTLNHNVMYWYQQKSSQAPKLLFHYYDKDFNNEADTPDNFQSRRPNTSFCFLDIRSPGLGDTAMYLCATSIPQGAGVYNEQFFGPGTRLTVL.

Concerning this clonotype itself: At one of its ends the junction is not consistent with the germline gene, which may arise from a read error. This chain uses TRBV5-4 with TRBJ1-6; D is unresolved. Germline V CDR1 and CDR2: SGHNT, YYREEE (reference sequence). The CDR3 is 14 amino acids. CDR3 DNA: TGTGCCAGCAGCCCCGAATTGCATAATCCACCCCTCCACTTT. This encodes CASSPELHNPPLHF.

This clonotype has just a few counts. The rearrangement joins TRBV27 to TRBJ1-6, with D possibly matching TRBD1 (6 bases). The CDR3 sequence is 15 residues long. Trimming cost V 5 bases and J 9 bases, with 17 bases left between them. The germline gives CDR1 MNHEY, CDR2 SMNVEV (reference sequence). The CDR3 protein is CASSPQGIRSSPLHF. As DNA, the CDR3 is TGTGCCAGCAGTCCCCAGGGGATACGTAGTTCACCCCTCCACTTT.

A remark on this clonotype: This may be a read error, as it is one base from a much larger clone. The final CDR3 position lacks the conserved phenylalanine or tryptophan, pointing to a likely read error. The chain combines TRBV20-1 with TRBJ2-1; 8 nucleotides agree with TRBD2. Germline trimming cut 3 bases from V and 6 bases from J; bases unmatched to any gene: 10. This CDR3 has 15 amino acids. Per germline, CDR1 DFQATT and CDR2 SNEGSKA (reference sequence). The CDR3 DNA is TGCAGTGCTAGGGGGGCCAGCGGGAGCGGCAATGAGCAGTTCCTC. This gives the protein CSARGASGSGNEQFL.

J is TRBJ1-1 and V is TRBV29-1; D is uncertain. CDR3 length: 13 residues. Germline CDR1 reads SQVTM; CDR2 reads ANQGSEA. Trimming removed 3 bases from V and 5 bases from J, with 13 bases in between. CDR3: CSVEVEGKTEAFF. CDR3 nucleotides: TGCAGCGTTGAGGTGGAGGGAAAGACTGAAGCTTTCTTT.

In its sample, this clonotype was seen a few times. In DNA, the CDR3 is TGTGCCTGGAGTGTAAGGAACAATCAGCCCCAGCATTTT. This codes for CAWSVRNNQPQHF. The chain is built from TRBV30 and TRBJ1-5; D remains unclear. Germline values: CDR1 GTSNPN, CDR2 SVGIG (reference sequence). The CDR3 length is 13 residues. V was shortened by 0 bases and J by 3 bases, with 6 bases between the two germline ends.